This TCR beta chain emerged from a study of OX40 agonist ivuxolimab in advanced cancers. Turning to the study itself: Age averaged around 60 years (range about 20 to 80), and roughly 80% were male.

With regard to this clone: No antigen is known for it.

The study, taken as a whole, reports: At 0.1 to 3.0 mg/kg, CD4+ and CD8+ blood T cells expanded clonally by week 6. Antigen specificity was not determined for the expanded peripheral T cells. Expanded clones belonging to CD8+ T cells outnumbered, on average, those of CD4+.

The ends were cut back, 8 bases at V and 9 bases at J, with 20 bases in the middle. The CDR3 covers 14 residues. Per the germline V gene, CDR1 is MDHEN and CDR2 is SYDVKM. Sequenced by immunoSEQ multiplex PCR; TCRdb stores in-frame clones only, minus some. Among about 60,000 clones listed, 70% to 90% were seen once. This sample comprised CD4+ or CD8+ T cells sorted from blood, obtained in a trial of the OX40 agonist ivuxolimab. The chain is built from TRBV28 and TRBJ1-5, with D maybe TRBD1 (6 bases). The origin of this receptor is an adult with an advanced solid tumor such as melanoma, head and neck, liver or kidney cancer. The CDR3 protein is CASSNNRDRGPQHF. The CDR3 region has the DNA TGTGCCAGCTCAAACAACAGGGATCGTGGGCCCCAGCATTTT.